This TCR beta chain was obtained from a study of T cells in Graves' hyperthyroidism and ophthalmopathy (dated by TCRdb to about 2019). Background for the entire study: Peripheral blood samples were taken at initial diagnosis, before any treatment was given. An independent validation cohort of about 19 hyperthyroidism patients and approximately 15 patients who later progressed to ophthalmopathy tested prospective prediction of ophthalmopathy. A discovery cohort of roughly 96 patients, fewer than 50 with Graves' ophthalmopathy and 55 to 65 with stable Graves' hyperthyroidism, was used to find distinguishing TCR V-J signatures. After blood sampling, hyperthyroidism patients were treated with methimazole at a starting dose of 30 mg daily, and ophthalmopathy patients were treated with high-dose intravenous methylprednisolone. According to the paper, TCR Vbeta CDR3 sequencing was carried out on over 130 peripheral blood samples, which came from 40 to 45 ophthalmopathy, 75 to 80 hyperthyroidism and roughly 17 progressor patients. The 75 to 100 discovery patients were randomly split 7:3 into training and test sets. In addition, the study compared T-cell repertoires in thyroid tissue and in blood from six Graves' hyperthyroidism patients.

Overall study results and their limits: During validation, the model predicted progression to ophthalmopathy a median of approximately 7 months ahead of onset, with 60% to 71% sensitivity and under 85% specificity. Most expanded thyroid clonotypes (frequency above 0.001) were also detected in blood, suggesting blood repertoires may reflect thyroid immune responses. Sample size was not statistically predetermined, and investigators were not blinded to group allocation. A model built on a 13 V-J signature distinguished ophthalmopathy from stable hyperthyroidism, reaching around 90% sensitivity and around 81% specificity in cross-validation and 80%/75% in testing.

The TCR beta CDR3 regions were amplified from the RNA transcripts. A first-round RT-PCR of the TCR CDR3 used the HTBI primer set with the Qiagen OneStep RT-PCR kit. Libraries were constructed in a second round of multiplex PCR, after which size selection and purification were carried out. Libraries were sequenced paired-end with 100 bp reads on an Illumina HiSeq2000. Processing in the source paper ran as follows. SOAPnuke was used to process the raw data, throwing out any read that contained adapters or uncalled bases, had a mean Phred below 15, or lacked an exact constant-primer or identifier match. COPE v1.2.5 was used to merge high-quality paired reads, and clonotypes were defined as unique nucleotide sequences. Clonotypes were aligned to IMGT TRBV, TRBD and TRBJ reference segments using MiTCR v1.1. The analysis included only V-J combinations with a frequency above 0.0001, which together covered more than 98% of the repertoires. A TCS score was defined as the ratio of F50 (clonal expansion) to E x V (chaos), with BLOSUM62-based TCRdist applied between CDR3 peptides within each V-J. Welch's t-statistics and random forest reduced around 510 V-J features to 13, which were used in a naive Bayes classifier (R e1071). TCRdb's own reprocessing of the public reads used fastp at Q25 and MiXCR and kept productive beta chains. Each entry is one CDR3 protein sequence, shown with its most common DNA and genes. TCRdb assigned the V and J calls; the authors' analysis was not used. This sample lists 140,000 or so distinct CDR3 sequences; less than 25% were detected once. The leading ten clones occupy 67% of the sample.

Hyperthyroidism patients were newly diagnosed, had a disease duration of under 2 months, and were aged 18 to 65 years. Patients with uncontrolled infections, other autoimmune diseases, pregnancy or lactation were excluded. Clinical symptoms, serum thyroxine and TRAb, thyroid ultrasound, and orbital computed tomography formed the basis for the diagnoses. Blood from progressor patients was collected at the time of first diagnosis with hyperthyroidism, before any ophthalmopathy symptoms had appeared. PBMCs were isolated from 7.5 to 10 ml of fresh peripheral blood by Ficoll-Paque density gradient centrifugation. Progressor patients were initially diagnosed with Graves' hyperthyroidism and developed ophthalmopathy during follow-up. Trizol reagent was used to extract total RNA, and RNA quality was then checked on an Agilent 2100 Bioanalyzer. Comment on this clonotype: Its antigen remains unidentified. One base away there is no much larger clone; base qualities are not given.

The germline V gene encodes CDR1 SGHAT and CDR2 FQDESV (reference sequence). The CDR3 starts with the cysteine, ends with the phenylalanine, and has 16 residues. Kept here is only the CDR3 DNA, which spans 48 bases and is read in frame from base 1. V drops 1 base and J drops 0 bases, leaving 10 bases in between. This chain joins TRBV11-1 to TRBJ2-1; TRBD1 is a possible D gene, resting on 6 matching bases. This clonotype originated in a woman aged 45-60 years with Graves' hyperthyroidism that later progressed to Graves' ophthalmopathy. Sequences were obtained from blood. This receptor carries the CDR3 CASSLEGVSSYNEQFF. The DNA reads as follows: TGTGCCAGCAGCTTAGAGGGGGTTAGCTCCTACAATGAGCAGTTCTTC.